This TCR beta chain was documented in a study of blood T cell repertoires in COVID-19. The overall study: The samples span acute and convalescent COVID-19 from the United States, Italy and Spain. Sources were T cells, B-cell-depleted T cells, or PBMCs; the material itself was cDNA or gDNA.

As handled by the study authors: The authors estimated nucleated cell counts from reference gene primer amplification. Data came from immunoSEQ multiplex PCR; TCRdb stores just in-frame clones and leaves some out. From that table come the V and J calls and clone size; the DNA was used to work out D and trimming. The sample contains around 180,000 clones, 75% to 90% of which appear only once. Germline V gives CDR1 LNHDA, CDR2 SQIVND (reference sequence). This CDR3 has 15 amino acids. The trim removed 1 base at V and 9 bases at J, leaving 5 bases unmatched. The sequence came from a man in his 60s with acute or convalescent COVID-19. This sequence joins TRBV19 and TRBJ2-1; 11 bases align to TRBD2. Source material: peripheral blood. As DNA, the CDR3 is TGTGCCAGTAGTATAGGTAGCGGGAGGGCCGGTGAGCAGTTCTTC. It yields the protein CASSIGSGRAGEQFF.